This T cell receptor (beta chain) comes out of a study of T cell repertoires in Merkel cell carcinoma (dated by TCRdb to 2018 to 2020). With regard to the full study: Patients with prior intralesional immunotherapy or systemic immune checkpoint blockade before the biopsy were excluded. The MCPyV-specific clonotypes were initially defined from expanded tumor-infiltrating lymphocytes through tetramer sorting, cloning and paired TCR sequencing. To be included, a participant needed a diagnosis of MCPyV-positive Merkel cell carcinoma and tumor-infiltrating lymphocytes that had been successfully expanded in vitro. Overall study results and their limits: No normal tissue biopsies were studied.

Compared with the rest of its sample, this clone is medium-sized (0.01 to 0.1%). Its antigen has not been determined. Base quality data are lacking; no much larger clone is found one base away. TRB CDR3 sequencing and data processing of tumor genomic DNA were performed with the immunoSEQ assay. Drawn from immuneACCESS, this table holds only the in-frame rearrangements with V and J called that TCRdb kept. Clones are partly lost; checked studies trace under half to an unresolved V gene and leave the rest unexplained. Recorded for this sample are about 15,000 clones; 76% of them occurred a single time. Over 15% of the sample comes from the top ten. V sheds 1 base and J sheds 3 bases, leaving 9 bases between their ends. There are 14 amino acids in the CDR3, from cysteine to phenylalanine inclusive. This entry keeps only the CDR3 DNA: 42 bases, framed from base 1. CDR1 and CDR2 (MGHRA, YSYEKL) derive from the germline V gene.

Each study subject had MCPyV-positive Merkel cell carcinoma confirmed by biopsy and had serum antibodies to T-antigen that tested positive. About 6 adjacent 10-micron frozen tumor sections were used for genomic DNA extraction without cell sorting or culture. Optimal cutting temperature compound was used to freeze tumor biopsy tissue measuring roughly 5 x 5 x 5 mm. In the frozen biopsy, scout sections stained with hematoxylin and eosin confirmed plenty of Merkel cell carcinoma along with infiltrating cells. The rearrangement combines TRBV4-1 with TRBJ1-2; tentative D gene TRBD1, with 5 bases matching. Sequences were obtained from tumor tissue. The receptor was isolated from an adult with Merkel cell carcinoma. In nucleotide form, the sequence is TGCGCCAGCAGCCAAGCCGGGACTTACTATGGCTACACCTTC. This sequence encodes CASSQAGTYYGYTF.